Following are 3 T cell receptor beta chains from one sample sequenced in a study of glioma-infiltrating T cells. Amplification of TCR alpha and beta CDR3 regions from RNA used iRepertoire nested multiplex PCR. TCRdb itself ran the multiplex PCR reads through MiXCR, one entry per CDR3 protein. The table shows roughly 350,000 distinct CDR3 sequences, with roughly two fifths occurring only once. The source material was glioma tissue, nonneoplastic brain tissue, or PBMCs (not recorded which). Receptors originate from a human donor with low-grade glioma or glioblastoma, undergoing nonglioma brain surgery, or in good health (not recorded which).

This clonotype showed up many times. The chain couples TRBV6-2 or TRBV6-3 to TRBJ1-2, with a tentative D call TRBD1 (6 bases). CDR3 length: 13 amino acids. With 7 bases removed from V and 2 bases from J, the gap between germline ends came to 11 bases. Per the germline V gene, CDR1 is MNHEY and CDR2 is SVGEGT. The chain's CDR3 is CASNLDRNYGYTF. The CDR3 region has the DNA TGTGCCAGCAACCTTGACAGGAACTATGGCTACACCTTC.

This clonotype has just a few counts. The chain employs TRBV4-1 and TRBJ2-7, with 13 bases that match TRBD2. Germline trimming cut 4 bases from V and 2 bases from J; bases unmatched to any gene: 8. The CDR3 is 17 residues long. Germline V gene lookup returns CDR1 MGHRA and CDR2 YSYEKL. CDR3 loop: CASSPWTSGSLTYEQYF. The CDR3 DNA reads TGCGCCAGCAGCCCCTGGACTAGCGGGAGCCTTACCTACGAGCAGTACTTC.

In this sample, this clonotype turned up many times. J is TRBJ1-2 and V is TRBV7-2, with D possibly matching TRBD1 (6 bases). V dropped 5 bases and J dropped 7 bases, with 14 bases sitting between them. Per the germline V gene, CDR1 is SGHTA and CDR2 is FQGNSA. The CDR3 sequence is 13 residues long. DNA of the CDR3: TGTGCCAGCAGCCCCCAGGGGACGACTGGCTACACCTTC. Residues: CASSPQGTTGYTF.